This entry concerns a single T cell receptor beta chain. The sample originates from a study of blood T cell repertoires in COVID-19. CDR3 length: 15 amino acids. Authors' analysis steps: Estimates of nucleated cell counts were drawn from the amplification of reference gene primers. Produced via immunoSEQ multiplex PCR; TCRdb's table is partial and in-frame only. The V and J calls and clone size are taken from that table; D and trimming were inferred from the DNA. The profile covers approximately 200,000 clones, with approximately 87% appearing a single time and roughly 2% taken by the ten largest. V gene TRBV21-1 combines with J gene TRBJ2-3; the D call of TRBD2 is as the table states it, not checked on the DNA. TRBV21-1 is a pseudogene locus. The sequenced sample was peripheral blood. The TCR originated in a woman aged 45-59 years with acute or convalescent COVID-19. CDR3 nucleotides: TGTGCCAGCATTTGCCTAGCGGGGGGGCAAGATACGCAGTATTTT. This sequence encodes CASICLAGGQDTQYF.